The clone carrying this TCR beta chain was picked up a small number of times. Its target is not known. This sample was included in a study of cytomegalovirus exposure and HLA in healthy donors. Study-level results: The study designated about 160 TCR beta chains cytomegalovirus-associated.

This CDR3 spans 13 amino acids. Germline V gene sequence: CDR1 SGHTA, CDR2 FQGTGA. Deletions cut 4 bases from V and 6 bases from J, with 10 bases between. Some clones are missing from TCRdb's copy, which holds only in-frame ones; the method was immunoSEQ multiplex PCR. The profile covers some 140,000 clones, with 70% to 90% appearing a single time and roughly 1.9% taken by the ten largest. Separation from the approximately 670-subject first cohort characterized the roughly 130-subject validation cohort, to which the donors belonged. This chain uses TRBV7-3 with TRBJ1-5; D unresolved. This TCR derives from a human donor in good health. Sample: PBMCs. DNA for the CDR3: TGTGCCAGCAGCTGTTTCCCGGTTCAGCCCCAGCATTTT. This encodes CASSCFPVQPQHF.